This T cell receptor beta chain appears in the sequencing data of a study of control samples from healthy donors and cancer patients. Assay: immunoSEQ multiplex PCR; the TCRdb copy retains only in-frame clones and omits some. This sample has just under 75,000 clones, with roughly nine tenths found just once. This CDR3 is 14 amino acids long. Germline V lookup: CDR1 MDHEN, CDR2 SYDVKM. V lost 3 bases, J lost 8 bases, and 16 bases lay in between. Sequencing was done on a sample of blood. The sequence came from a woman aged 45-65 years in good health. This chain joins TRBV28 and TRBJ1-2; no reliable D call. CDR3 sequence: CASSFDQPPGGYTF. CDR3 nucleotides: TGTGCCAGCAGTTTTGATCAGCCACCGGGGGGCTACACCTTC.